The text below deals with one TCR beta chain. This entry comes from a study of blood T cell repertoires in COVID-19. This CDR3 is built from 13 residues. Germline V gene lookup returns CDR1 GTSNPN and CDR2 SVGIG (reference sequence). V lost 0 bases to trimming and J lost 7 bases, with 12 bases between them. Generated by immunoSEQ multiplex PCR, the TCRdb table keeps only in-frame clones and is missing some. Among hundreds of thousands of clones listed, 90% to 95% were seen once. The receptor's source is a man aged 55 to 70 with COVID-19, enrolled during active disease. The chain combines TRBV30 with TRBJ1-2; D might be TRBD1 (5 bases). Sequencing input: peripheral blood. The CDR3 reads CAWSVRQGLGYTF. The DNA of the CDR3 is TGTGCCTGGAGTGTACGGCAGGGACTTGGCTACACCTTC.